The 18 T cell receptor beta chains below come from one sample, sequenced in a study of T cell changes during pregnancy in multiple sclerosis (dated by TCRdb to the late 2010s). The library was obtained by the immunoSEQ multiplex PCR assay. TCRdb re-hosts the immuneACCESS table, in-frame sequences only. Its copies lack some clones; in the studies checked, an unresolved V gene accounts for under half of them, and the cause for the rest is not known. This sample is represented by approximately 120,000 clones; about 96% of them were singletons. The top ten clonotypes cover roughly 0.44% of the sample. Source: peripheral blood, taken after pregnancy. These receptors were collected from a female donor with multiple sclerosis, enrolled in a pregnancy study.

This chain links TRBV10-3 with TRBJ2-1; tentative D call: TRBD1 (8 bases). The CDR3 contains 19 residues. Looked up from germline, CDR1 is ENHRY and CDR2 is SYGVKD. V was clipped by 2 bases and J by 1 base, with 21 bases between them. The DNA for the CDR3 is TGTGCCATCAGTGAGAGGGGGGGGAACAGGGGGATTTCCTACAATGAGCAGTTCTTC. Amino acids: CAISERGGNRGISYNEQFF.

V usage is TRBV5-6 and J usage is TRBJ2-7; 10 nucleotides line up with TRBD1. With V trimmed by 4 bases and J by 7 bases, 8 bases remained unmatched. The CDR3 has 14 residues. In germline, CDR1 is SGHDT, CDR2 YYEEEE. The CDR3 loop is CASSPGQGIWEQYF. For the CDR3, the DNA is TGTGCCAGCAGCCCGGGACAGGGGATATGGGAGCAGTACTTC.

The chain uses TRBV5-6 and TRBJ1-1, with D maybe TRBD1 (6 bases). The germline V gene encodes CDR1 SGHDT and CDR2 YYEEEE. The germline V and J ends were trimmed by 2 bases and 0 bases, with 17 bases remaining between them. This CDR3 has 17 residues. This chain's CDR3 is CASSLKGGPSMNTEAFF. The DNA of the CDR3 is TGTGCCAGCAGCTTAAAAGGGGGACCCTCCATGAACACTGAAGCTTTCTTT.

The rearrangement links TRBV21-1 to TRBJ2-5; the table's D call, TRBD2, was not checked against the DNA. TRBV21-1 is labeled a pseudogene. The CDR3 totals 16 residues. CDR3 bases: TGTGCCAGCCCCGGGCGGGGGAAGACCAACCAAGAGACCCAGTACTTC. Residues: CASPGRGKTNQETQYF.

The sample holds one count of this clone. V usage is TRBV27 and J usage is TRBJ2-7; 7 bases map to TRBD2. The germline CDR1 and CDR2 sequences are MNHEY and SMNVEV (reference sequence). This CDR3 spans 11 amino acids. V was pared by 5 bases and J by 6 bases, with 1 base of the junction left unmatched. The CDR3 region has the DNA TGTGCCAGCAGTCGACTAGCCGAGCAGTACTTC. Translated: CASSRLAEQYF.

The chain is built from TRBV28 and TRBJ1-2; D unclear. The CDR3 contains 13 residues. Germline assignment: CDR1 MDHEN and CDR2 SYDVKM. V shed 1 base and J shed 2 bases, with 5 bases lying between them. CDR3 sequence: CASSLSRNYGYTF. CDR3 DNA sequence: TGTGCCAGCAGTTTATCCAGGAACTATGGCTACACCTTC.

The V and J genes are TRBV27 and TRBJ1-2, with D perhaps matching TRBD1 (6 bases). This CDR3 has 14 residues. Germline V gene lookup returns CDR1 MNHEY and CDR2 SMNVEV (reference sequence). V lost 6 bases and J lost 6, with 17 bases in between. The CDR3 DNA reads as TGTGCCAGCAGGTCATCGGGAGGGGGTAATGGCTACACCTTC. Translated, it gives CASRSSGGGNGYTF.

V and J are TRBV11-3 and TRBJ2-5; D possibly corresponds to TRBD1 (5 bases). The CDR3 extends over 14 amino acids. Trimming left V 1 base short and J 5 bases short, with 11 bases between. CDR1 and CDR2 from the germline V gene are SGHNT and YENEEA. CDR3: CASSLGGSRETQYF. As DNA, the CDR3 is TGTGCCAGCAGCTTAGGGGGCTCTAGGGAGACCCAGTACTTC.

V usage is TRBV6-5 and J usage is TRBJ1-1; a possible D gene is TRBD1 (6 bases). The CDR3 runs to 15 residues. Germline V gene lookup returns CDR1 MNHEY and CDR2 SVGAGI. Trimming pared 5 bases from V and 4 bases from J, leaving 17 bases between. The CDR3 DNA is TGTGCCAGCAGTAGATACAGGGCGTGGGGCACTGAAGCTTTCTTT. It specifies CASSRYRAWGTEAFF.

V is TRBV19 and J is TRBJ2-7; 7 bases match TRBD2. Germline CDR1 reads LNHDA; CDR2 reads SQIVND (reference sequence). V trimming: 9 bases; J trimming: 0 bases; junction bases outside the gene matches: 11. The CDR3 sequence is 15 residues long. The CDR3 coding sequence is TGTGCCAGCAGTCCCGGACTAGGGGACTCCTACGAGCAGTACTTC. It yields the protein CASSPGLGDSYEQYF.

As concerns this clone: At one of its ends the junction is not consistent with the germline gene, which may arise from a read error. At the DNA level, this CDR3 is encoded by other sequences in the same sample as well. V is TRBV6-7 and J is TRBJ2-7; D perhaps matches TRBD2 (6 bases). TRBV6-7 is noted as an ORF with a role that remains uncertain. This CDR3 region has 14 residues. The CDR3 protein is CASSYRRGPNEQYF. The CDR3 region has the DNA TGTGCCAGCAGTTACAGGAGGGGTCCAAACGAGCAATACTTC.

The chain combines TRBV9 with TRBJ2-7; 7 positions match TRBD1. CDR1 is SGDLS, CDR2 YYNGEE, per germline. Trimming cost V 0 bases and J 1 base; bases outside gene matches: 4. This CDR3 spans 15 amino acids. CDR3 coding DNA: TGTGCCAGCAGCGTAGATGCAGGGGGATCCTACGAGCAGTACTTC. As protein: CASSVDAGGSYEQYF.

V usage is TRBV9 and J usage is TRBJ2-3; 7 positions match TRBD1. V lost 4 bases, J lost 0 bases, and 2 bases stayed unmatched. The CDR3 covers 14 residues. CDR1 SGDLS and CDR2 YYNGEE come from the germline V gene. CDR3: CASSTGQSTDTQYF. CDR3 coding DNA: TGTGCCAGCAGCACGGGACAGAGCACAGATACGCAGTATTTT. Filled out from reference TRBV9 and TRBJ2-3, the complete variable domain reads DSGVTQTPKHLITATGQRVTLRCSPRSGDLSVYWYQQSLDQGLQFLIQYYNGEERAKGNILERFSAQQFPDLHSELNLSSLELGDSALYFCASSTGQSTDTQYFGPGTRLTVL.

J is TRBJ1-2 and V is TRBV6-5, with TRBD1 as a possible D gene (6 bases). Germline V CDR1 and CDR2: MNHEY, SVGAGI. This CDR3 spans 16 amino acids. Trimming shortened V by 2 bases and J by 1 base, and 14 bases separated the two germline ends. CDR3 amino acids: CASSYAYRAVNYGYTF. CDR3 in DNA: TGTGCCAGCAGTTACGCCTACAGGGCCGTTAACTATGGCTACACCTTC.

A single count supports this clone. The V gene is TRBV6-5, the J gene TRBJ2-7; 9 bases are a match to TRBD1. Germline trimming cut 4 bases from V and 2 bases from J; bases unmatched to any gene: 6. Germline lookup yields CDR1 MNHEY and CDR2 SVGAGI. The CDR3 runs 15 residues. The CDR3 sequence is CASSSTGGPPYEQYF. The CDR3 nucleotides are TGTGCCAGCAGTTCCACAGGGGGCCCGCCCTACGAGCAGTACTTC.

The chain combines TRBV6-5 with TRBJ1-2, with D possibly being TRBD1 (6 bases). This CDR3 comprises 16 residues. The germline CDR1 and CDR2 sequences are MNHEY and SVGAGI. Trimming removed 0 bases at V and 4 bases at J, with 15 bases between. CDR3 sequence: CASSYSGAQGLYGYTF. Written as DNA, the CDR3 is TGTGCCAGCAGTTACTCGGGGGCCCAGGGTCTCTATGGCTACACCTTC.

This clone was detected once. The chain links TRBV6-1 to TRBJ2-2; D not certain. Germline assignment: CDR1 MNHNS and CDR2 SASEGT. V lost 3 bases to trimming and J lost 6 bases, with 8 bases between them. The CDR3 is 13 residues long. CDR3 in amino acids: CASSDLGPGELFF. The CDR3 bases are TGTGCCAGCAGTGATTTGGGCCCCGGGGAGCTGTTTTTT.

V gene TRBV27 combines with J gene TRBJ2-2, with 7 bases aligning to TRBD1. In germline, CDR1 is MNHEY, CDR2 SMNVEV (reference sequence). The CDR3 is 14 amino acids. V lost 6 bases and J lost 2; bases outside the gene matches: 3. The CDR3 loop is CASRKGGNTGELFF. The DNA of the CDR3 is TGTGCCAGCAGGAAAGGGGGCAACACCGGGGAGCTGTTTTTT.